These 29 T cell receptor beta chains originate from one sample sequenced in a study of cytotoxic CD8 clonotypes in ibrutinib-treated CLL. Assay: immunoSEQ multiplex PCR; the TCRdb copy retains only in-frame clones and omits some. The data contain approximately 100,000 clones, 60% to 80% of them singletons. This material consisted of PBMCs, taken after 24 months of ibrutinib treatment. The receptors were sampled from a human donor with chronic lymphocytic leukemia.

The chain links TRBV6-6 to TRBJ1-2, with D perhaps TRBD1 (6 bases). Germline loops: CDR1 MNHNY, CDR2 SVGAGI (reference sequence). The CDR3 sequence is 11 residues long. Trimming shortened V by 5 bases and J by 8 bases, and 9 bases separated the two germline ends. The CDR3 is CASSTGYGYTF. The CDR3 DNA is TGTGCCAGCAGTACAGGGTACGGCTACACCTTC.

The gene calls are TRBV11-2 and TRBJ1-5, with 9 bases that match TRBD1. Unmatched junction bases numbered 1, after V lost 1 base and J lost 3 bases. Per germline, CDR1 SGHAT and CDR2 FQNNGV. The length of the CDR3 is 15 residues. The CDR3 nucleotides are TGTGCCAGCAGCTTAGTACAGGGGGCCAATCAGCCCCAGCATTTT. Its translation is CASSLVQGANQPQHF.

The chain is built from TRBV6-1 and TRBJ1-2; D uncertain. Trimming stripped 4 bases from V and 7 bases from J, with 16 bases between. This CDR3 contains 14 residues. The germline V gene has CDR1 MNHNS and CDR2 SASEGT. The DNA for the CDR3 is TGTGCCAGCAGTGCGGGTTCCATTGTTGGTGGCTACACCTTC. It specifies CASSAGSIVGGYTF.

In DNA, the CDR3 is TGTGCCAGCAGTCCCCACTACCTCTCTCAGGGAAACACCATATATTTT. Amino acid sequence: CASSPHYLSQGNTIYF. The chain uses TRBV27 and TRBJ1-3; no definite D call. The CDR3 is made up of 16 amino acids. Deletions cut 5 bases from V and 4 bases from J, with 18 bases between. Germline lookup yields CDR1 MNHEY and CDR2 SMNVEV (reference sequence).

The chain has TRBV7-9 and TRBJ2-1; unclear D gene. Germline assignment: CDR1 SEHNR and CDR2 FQNEAQ (reference sequence). CDR3 length: 11 amino acids. V shed 5 bases and J shed 9 bases, with 8 bases lying between them. DNA for the CDR3: TGTGCCAGCAGCCCAAGCACTGAGCAGTTCTTC. Protein sequence: CASSPSTEQFF.

This clone was counted a single time. This sequence joins TRBV19 and TRBJ2-1; no reliable D call. The CDR3 is 15 residues long. Looked up from germline, CDR1 is LNHDA and CDR2 is SQIVND (reference sequence). Trimming shortened V by 3 bases and J by 0 bases, and 9 bases separated the two germline ends. In DNA form, the CDR3 reads TGTGCCAGTAGTATCGGCATAAACTCCTACAATGAGCAGTTCTTC. Translation gives CASSIGINSYNEQFF.

The chain employs TRBV30 and TRBJ2-5; D ambiguous. Trimming stripped 3 bases from V and 2 bases from J, with 10 bases between. The CDR3 runs to 13 residues. CDR1 and CDR2 (germline): GTSNPN, SVGIG (reference sequence). The CDR3 protein is CAWRLAVQETQYF. CDR3 DNA: TGTGCCTGGAGGCTTGCGGTACAAGAGACCCAGTACTTC.

The chain links TRBV6-6 to TRBJ2-7; 11 nucleotides line up with TRBD2. This CDR3 is 14 amino acids long. Per germline, CDR1 MNHNY and CDR2 SVGAGI (reference sequence). V shed 2 bases and J 6 bases; nucleotides not matched to a gene: 3. CDR3: CASSYTSGSLEQYF. CDR3 nucleotides: TGTGCCAGCAGTTACACTAGCGGGAGTCTCGAGCAGTACTTC.

Details on this clone: The junction and the germline gene differ at one end; a read error may be behind it. This chain uses TRBV12-5 with TRBJ2-5; D is unclear. The CDR3 has 12 residues. Germline V gene data show CDR1 as LGHNT and CDR2 as FRNRAP. The CDR3 here is CASGLPKRDLDF. The CDR3 region has the DNA TGTGCTAGTGGTCTACCAAAAAGAGACTTAGACTTC.

The genes are TRBV28 and TRBJ1-6; 9 bases map to TRBD1. Germline V gene data show CDR1 as MDHEN and CDR2 as SYDVKM. The trim removed 6 bases at V and 7 bases at J, leaving 7 bases unmatched. There are 15 residues in the CDR3. The CDR3: CASRGWDRENSPLHF. The DNA of the CDR3 is TGTGCCAGCAGGGGGTGGGACAGGGAGAATTCACCCCTCCACTTT.

This chain connects TRBV4-3 to TRBJ2-3; D call uncertain. Between the trimmed V and J ends, which lost 1 base and 6 bases, there was a span of 8 bases. CDR1 is LGHNA, CDR2 YSLEER, per germline. The CDR3 has 13 residues. For the CDR3, the DNA is TGCGCCAGCAGCCAAGCATTGGAGGATACGCAGTATTTT. Encoded protein: CASSQALEDTQYF.

This chain joins TRBV28 and TRBJ2-3; 11 bases line up with TRBD1. After removal of 8 bases from V and 6 bases from J, the junction contained 7 bases not matched to a gene. CDR3 length: 14 residues. Germline V lookup: CDR1 MDHEN, CDR2 SYDVKM. The CDR3 sequence is CASLRDRGWDTQYF. CDR3 nucleotide sequence: TGTGCCAGCCTTAGGGACAGGGGGTGGGATACGCAGTATTTT.

J is TRBJ2-1 and V is TRBV4-2, with TRBD2 matching over 12 bases. Germline CDR1 and CDR2: LGHNA and YNFKEQ. This CDR3 is 15 amino acids long. Unmatched junction bases numbered 2, after V lost 1 base and J lost 7 bases. The CDR3 DNA is TGTGCCAGCAGCCAAGGTGGGACTAGCGGGAATGAGCAGTTCTTC. This sequence encodes CASSQGGTSGNEQFF.

The V gene is TRBV14, the J gene TRBJ2-3; no reliable D call. Germline CDR1 reads SGHDN; CDR2 reads FVKESK. The ends were cut back, 0 bases at V and 4 bases at J, with 5 bases in the middle. The CDR3 runs 13 residues. CDR3 DNA sequence: TGTGCCAGCAGCCAAGATTGGGCAGATACGCAGTATTTT. This codes for CASSQDWADTQYF.

This sequence joins TRBV6-1 and TRBJ2-7; 7 nucleotides match TRBD1. The CDR3 covers 13 residues. Looked up from germline, CDR1 is MNHNS and CDR2 is SASEGT. J lost 1 base, V lost 10 bases, and 7 bases had no gene match. The CDR3 DNA reads TGTGCCAAAAAACAGGGGTTGTCCTACGAGCAGTACTTC. Translated, it gives CAKKQGLSYEQYF.

This rearrangement joins TRBV4-1 to TRBJ2-7; no definite D call. The germline V and J ends were trimmed by 1 base and 4 bases, with 5 bases remaining between them. Looked up from germline, CDR1 is MGHRA and CDR2 is YSYEKL. This CDR3 has 12 residues. The CDR3 is CASSQGAYEQYF. The CDR3, as DNA: TGCGCCAGCAGCCAAGGAGCATACGAGCAGTACTTC.

This chain links TRBV6-5 with TRBJ1-1; 9 bases fit TRBD1. V lost 0 bases and J lost 4; bases outside the gene matches: 3. This CDR3 spans 15 amino acids. Looked up from germline, CDR1 is MNHEY and CDR2 is SVGAGI. Written as DNA, the CDR3 is TGTGCCAGCAGTTACTCGACAGGGGGGGGCACTGAAGCTTTCTTT. Translation: CASSYSTGGGTEAFF.

The V gene is TRBV19, the J gene TRBJ2-6, with D perhaps matching TRBD1 (5 bases). Germline V gene lookup returns CDR1 LNHDA and CDR2 SQIVND (reference sequence). Trimming cost V 2 bases and J 2 bases, with 10 bases left between them. CDR3 length: 16 residues. CDR3 amino acids: CASSIPAGTGANVLTF. In nucleotides, the CDR3 is TGTGCCAGTAGTATACCCGCAGGGACTGGGGCCAACGTCCTGACTTTC.

The J gene is TRBJ1-4, the V gene TRBV5-1; D remains unclear. CDR3 length: 15 amino acids. The germline gives CDR1 SGHRS, CDR2 YFSETQ. The V gene lost 1 base and the J gene lost 0 bases, with 7 bases spanning the gap. CDR3 coding DNA: TGCGCCAGCAGCTTGCAGAAGACAACTAATGAAAAACTGTTTTTT. It is translated as CASSLQKTTNEKLFF.

This chain connects TRBV7-2 to TRBJ1-1, with a possible D match to TRBD1 (6 bases). From germline, CDR1 is SGHTA and CDR2 FQGNSA. V was pared by 1 base and J by 4 bases, with 13 bases between. The CDR3 is 15 residues long. CDR3 sequence: CASSLVPGAGTEAFF. The CDR3 DNA follows: TGTGCCAGCAGCTTAGTCCCAGGGGCGGGCACTGAAGCTTTCTTT.

This clone was seen only a few times. The rearrangement uses TRBV5-1 and TRBJ1-2; TRBD1 might be the D (6 bases). Deletions cut 0 bases from V and 2 bases from J, with 14 bases between. Per the germline V gene, CDR1 is SGHRS and CDR2 is YFSETQ. CDR3 length equals 16 residues. Written as DNA, the CDR3 is TGCGCCAGCAGCTTGGTAACCGGGGGCGCAAACTATGGCTACACCTTC. It encodes CASSLVTGGANYGYTF.

The V and J genes are TRBV5-1 and TRBJ1-2; TRBD1 aligns across 10 bases. CDR3 length: 14 amino acids. The germline gives CDR1 SGHRS, CDR2 YFSETQ. J gave up 7 bases and V 3 bases, and 6 bases lay outside the gene matches. The CDR3 nucleotides are TGCGCCAGCAGCTACGACAGGGGGCAGGTTGGCTACACCTTC. This codes for CASSYDRGQVGYTF.

The chain is built from TRBV28 and TRBJ2-3; 9 bases fit TRBD2. V lost 3 bases and J lost 5; bases outside the gene matches: 6. The germline CDR1 and CDR2 sequences are MDHEN and SYDVKM. The CDR3 is 15 amino acids. The CDR3 bases are TGTGCCAGCAGTTTGATAGCGGGAGTTAAAGATACGCAGTATTTT. Encoded protein: CASSLIAGVKDTQYF.

The chain recombines TRBV18 with TRBJ2-3; 8 bases line up with TRBD2. The V segment lost 0 bases and the J segment 1 base; nucleotides outside the gene matches: 3. This CDR3 region has 16 residues. Germline values: CDR1 KGHSH, CDR2 LQKENI. In DNA form, the CDR3 reads TGTGCCAGCTCACCACCGACGCGGGGGGGCACAGATACGCAGTATTTT. The encoded protein is CASSPPTRGGTDTQYF.

The chain has TRBV29-1 and TRBJ2-5; 9 bases align to TRBD2. V lost 7 bases and J lost 0; bases outside the gene matches: 12. Germline assignment: CDR1 SQVTM and CDR2 ANQGSEA. The CDR3 consists of 16 residues. The CDR3 here is CSASGGLAGHQETQYF. The CDR3 nucleotides are TGCAGCGCCTCTGGGGGGCTAGCGGGGCACCAAGAGACCCAGTACTTC.

V gene TRBV30 combines with J gene TRBJ1-4, with D perhaps TRBD1 (5 bases). Germline lookup yields CDR1 GTSNPN and CDR2 SVGIG (reference sequence). The CDR3 runs to 19 residues. Trimming pared 0 bases from V and 1 base from J, leaving 21 bases between. In nucleotides, the CDR3 is TGTGCCTGGAGTGTACGGCAGCCCAATTGGGGGGTAACTAATGAAAAACTGTTTTTT. Translated, it gives CAWSVRQPNWGVTNEKLFF.

The chain has TRBV4-1 and TRBJ1-1; 8 bases match TRBD1. The CDR3 sequence is 15 residues long. Germline trimming cut 4 bases from V and 5 bases from J; bases unmatched to any gene: 9. Germline V gene lookup returns CDR1 MGHRA and CDR2 YSYEKL. The CDR3: CASSLRTGSNTEAFF. CDR3 DNA: TGCGCCAGCAGCCTGCGGACAGGGAGTAATACTGAAGCTTTCTTT.

Only one count was recorded for this clone. V and J are TRBV5-1 and TRBJ2-5; 13 nucleotides match TRBD2. The CDR3 is made up of 16 amino acids. The germline V gene has CDR1 SGHRS and CDR2 YFSETQ. The ends lost 0 bases at V and 4 bases at J; junction bases unmatched: 3. The CDR3 loop is CASSLGLAGGPETQYF. The CDR3 region has the DNA TGCGCCAGCAGCTTGGGACTAGCGGGAGGCCCAGAGACCCAGTACTTC.

This clone was seen just once. The gene calls are TRBV30 and TRBJ2-2, with D tentatively TRBD1 (5 bases). V shed 2 bases and J shed 5 bases, with 15 bases lying between them. Per the germline V gene, CDR1 is GTSNPN and CDR2 is SVGIG (reference sequence). The CDR3 is 15 residues long. The CDR3 loop reads CAWSLFQGKTGELFF. For the CDR3, the DNA is TGTGCCTGGAGTTTATTCCAGGGAAAAACCGGGGAGCTGTTTTTT.